The 21 T cell receptor beta chains reported below all come from one sample, sequenced in a study of OX40 agonist ivuxolimab in advanced cancers. Measured with immunoSEQ multiplex PCR; TCRdb has only the in-frame clones, and not every one. The data show about 80,000 clones, 75% to 90% seen once. Sequenced here: CD4+ or CD8+ T cells sorted from blood, sampled in a trial of the OX40 agonist ivuxolimab. These receptors were collected from an adult with an advanced solid tumor such as melanoma, head and neck, liver or kidney cancer.

The J gene is TRBJ2-7, the V gene TRBV10-1, with D perhaps TRBD2 (5 bases). Germline lookup yields CDR1 WNHNN and CDR2 SYGVQD (reference sequence). This CDR3 region has 12 residues. V gave up 4 bases and J gave up 6 bases, with 10 bases separating them. The CDR3 loop reads CASSASSSEQYF. DNA of the CDR3: TGCGCCAGCAGTGCCTCTAGCAGCGAGCAGTACTTC.

The CDR3 region has the DNA TGTGCCAGCAGCCAAGACGACAGTCCCACCGGGGAGCTGTTTTTT. It yields the protein CASSQDDSPTGELFF. The V and J genes are TRBV4-2 and TRBJ2-2; weak D call: TRBD1 (5 bases). Germline assignment: CDR1 LGHNA and CDR2 YNFKEQ. The CDR3 loop spans 15 amino acids. Trimming cost V 0 bases and J 4 bases, with 9 bases left between them.

This clone has just one count. The chain recombines TRBV2 with TRBJ2-2; 8 positions match TRBD2. The CDR3 totals 13 residues. J was trimmed by 5 bases and V by 4 bases; bases with no gene match: 0. Germline V lookup: CDR1 SNHLY, CDR2 FYNNEI. For the CDR3, the DNA is TGTGCCAGCAGTGTAGCGGGAACCGGGGAGCTGTTTTTT. This gives the protein CASSVAGTGELFF.

This clone was recorded only once. The chain joins TRBV7-6 to TRBJ2-6; D possibly matches TRBD1 or TRBD2 (5 bases each). The CDR3 covers 20 residues. Per germline, CDR1 SGHVS and CDR2 FNYEAQ. V gave up 4 bases and J gave up 0 bases, with 22 bases separating them. CDR3 region: CASSSGARHGFNSGANVLTF. CDR3 DNA: TGTGCCAGCAGCTCCGGGGCCCGGCATGGGTTCAACTCTGGGGCCAACGTCCTGACTTTC.

This clone was picked up one time. The genes are TRBV27 and TRBJ2-7; TRBD1 or TRBD2 may be the D gene (6 bases each). The CDR3 is 15 amino acids. The germline CDR1 and CDR2 sequences are MNHEY and SMNVEV (reference sequence). V was shortened by 5 bases and J by 2 bases, with 16 bases between the two germline ends. CDR3 sequence reads: CASSRGTLLPYEQYF. CDR3 DNA: TGTGCCAGCAGTCGGGGGACATTACTTCCCTACGAGCAGTACTTC.

V is TRBV28 and J is TRBJ2-7; TRBD1 is a possible D gene (5 bases). The CDR3 is made up of 14 amino acids. Germline V gene lookup returns CDR1 MDHEN and CDR2 SYDVKM. The V and J ends lost 2 bases and 2 bases respectively, with 10 bases between them. The CDR3, as DNA: TGTGCCAGCAGTTTAGCCAGGGCTCCCTACGAGCAGTACTTC. Its translation is CASSLARAPYEQYF. Variable domain in full (rest from reference TRBV28 and TRBJ2-7): DVKVTQSSRYLVKRTGEKVFLECVQDMDHENMFWYRQDPGLGLRLIYFSYDVKMKEKGDIPEGYSVSREKKERFSLILESASTNQTSMYLCASSLARAPYEQYFGPGTRLTVT.

The rearrangement uses TRBV5-4 and TRBJ1-2; 9 nucleotides align to TRBD1. This CDR3 region has 16 residues. V was pared by 4 bases and J by 6 bases, with 13 bases of the junction left unmatched. CDR1 and CDR2 (germline): SGHNT, YYREEE (reference sequence). The CDR3 DNA reads as TGTGCCAGCAGCCTCGGGACAGGGTCATCGGGCGATGGCTACACCTTC. This translates into CASSLGTGSSGDGYTF.

The rearrangement joins TRBV2 to TRBJ2-7, with 12 bases fitting TRBD2. The CDR3 spans 15 residues. V lost 2 bases to trimming and J lost 5 bases; unmatched junction nucleotides: 4. Germline V gene data show CDR1 as SNHLY and CDR2 as FYNNEI. CDR3 coding DNA: TGTGCCAGCAGTGAACTAGCGGGGGGGCTCGACGAGCAGTACTTC. It codes for CASSELAGGLDEQYF.

V usage is TRBV6-5 and J usage is TRBJ2-7; D not certain. The CDR3 is 13 amino acids. The V gene's germline CDR1 is MNHEY and CDR2 SVGAGI. Trimming left V 6 bases short and J 3 bases short, with 12 bases between. The CDR3 bases are TGTGCCAGCAGCTACCTGTGGGGCTACGAGCAGTACTTC. This sequence encodes CASSYLWGYEQYF.

This clone was counted a few times. The gene calls are TRBV27 and TRBJ1-2; 8 bases are a match to TRBD1. The CDR3 is 14 amino acids. Germline lookup yields CDR1 MNHEY and CDR2 SMNVEV (reference sequence). The J segment lost 12 bases and the V segment lost 2 bases, leaving 11 bases of the junction unmatched. The CDR3 DNA follows: TGTGCCAGCAGTTTACGGACAGGGTTGGGATTAAACACCTTC. It specifies CASSLRTGLGLNTF.

V is TRBV5-1 and J is TRBJ2-3; D is unclear. Germline assignment: CDR1 SGHRS and CDR2 YFSETQ. This CDR3 spans 14 amino acids. The ends were cut back, 0 bases at V and 4 bases at J, with 9 bases in the middle. The CDR3: CASSLGGSADTQYF. The CDR3 coding sequence is TGCGCCAGCAGCTTGGGGGGAAGCGCAGATACGCAGTATTTT.

The chain is built from TRBV7-3 and TRBJ2-2; 12 bases are a match to TRBD2. Per the germline V gene, CDR1 is SGHTA and CDR2 is FQGTGA. This CDR3 is 17 amino acids long. The junction had 4 bases not matched to a gene; V was cut back by 2 bases and J by 3 bases. Written as DNA, the CDR3 is TGTGCCAGCAGCTTACGACTAGCGGGGGCCTACACCGGGGAGCTGTTTTTT. It translates to CASSLRLAGAYTGELFF. The whole variable domain, filled in from reference TRBV7-3 and TRBJ2-2, reads GAGVSQTPSNKVTEKGKYVELRCDPISGHTALYWYRQSLGQGPEFLIYFQGTGAADDSGLPNDRFFAVRPEGSVSTLKIQRTERGDSAVYLCASSLRLAGAYTGELFFGEGSRLTVL.

The chain couples TRBV5-5 to TRBJ2-5; no clear D gene. The V end lost 1 base, the J end lost 1 base, and 8 bases lay between the germline ends. The CDR3 has 14 residues. The germline gives CDR1 SGHKS, CDR2 YYEKEE (reference sequence). CDR3: CASSLMGSQETQYF. The CDR3 nucleotides read TGTGCCAGCAGCTTGATGGGAAGCCAAGAGACCCAGTACTTC.

The rearrangement uses TRBV7-2 and TRBJ1-6; D is unclear. V was shortened by 2 bases and J by 6 bases, with 8 bases between the two germline ends. There are 14 residues in the CDR3. Germline V gene data show CDR1 as SGHTA and CDR2 as FQGNSA. The CDR3 spells CASSLMGINSPLHF. The CDR3 DNA sequence: TGTGCCAGCAGCTTAATGGGGATTAATTCACCCCTCCACTTT. The full variable domain, in which reference TRBV7-2 and TRBJ1-6 provide the parts outside the CDR3, is GAGVSQSPSNKVTEKGKDVELRCDPISGHTALYWYRQSLGQGLEFLIYFQGNSAPDKSGLPSDRFSAERTGGSVSTLTIQRTQQEDSAVYLCASSLMGINSPLHFGNGTRLTVT.

The V and J genes are TRBV7-3 and TRBJ2-3; D is possibly TRBD1 (6 bases). The germline V and J ends were trimmed by 1 base and 2 bases, with 7 bases remaining between them. Germline lookup yields CDR1 SGHTA and CDR2 FQGTGA. CDR3 length equals 14 residues. The CDR3 region is CASSLMGHTDTQYF. The CDR3 DNA is TGTGCCAGCAGCTTAATGGGACACACAGATACGCAGTATTTT.

The chain joins TRBV15 to TRBJ2-1; possible D gene TRBD1, 6 bases. V gave up 0 bases and J gave up 8 bases, with 11 bases separating them. The germline CDR1 and CDR2 sequences are LNHNV and YYDKDF (reference sequence). This CDR3 region has 14 residues. The CDR3 nucleotides are TGTGCCACCAGCAGAGATCAGGGGCTGGATGAGCAGTTCTTC. It yields the protein CATSRDQGLDEQFF.

The chain joins TRBV5-4 to TRBJ2-2, with D tentatively TRBD2 (6 bases). Trimming pared 4 bases from V and 5 bases from J, leaving 15 bases between. CDR1 is SGHNT, CDR2 YYREEE, per germline (reference sequence). The CDR3 is 15 residues long. The CDR3 protein is CASSRTLAGTGELFF. In nucleotides, the CDR3 is TGTGCCAGCAGCCGGACGCTTGCGGGAACCGGGGAGCTGTTTTTT.

The CDR3 nucleotides are TGCGCCAGCAGCTTGGATGGGGCCATAGTCCAGGGTGAGCAGTTCTTC. Translating gives CASSLDGAIVQGEQFF. The chain uses TRBV5-1 and TRBJ2-1; a possible D gene is TRBD1 (5 bases). Germline CDR1 SGHRS, CDR2 YFSETQ. This CDR3 spans 16 amino acids. V was shortened by 0 bases and J by 9 bases, with 19 bases between the two germline ends.

The chain uses TRBV5-4 and TRBJ1-2; TRBD1 matches at 8 bases. Trimming removed 0 bases from V and 6 bases from J; junction bases left unmatched: 7. Per the germline V gene, CDR1 is SGHNT and CDR2 is YYREEE (reference sequence). CDR3 length equals 15 residues. The CDR3 DNA reads TGTGCCAGCAGCTTGGGTATGACAGGGGAGAATGGCTACACCTTC. Its protein is CASSLGMTGENGYTF. The full variable domain, rest sourced from reference TRBV5-4 and TRBJ1-2, is ETGVTQSPTHLIKTRGQQVTLRCSSQSGHNTVSWYQQALGQGPQFIFQYYREEENGRGNFPPRFSGLQFPNYSSELNVNALELDDSALYLCASSLGMTGENGYTFGSGTRLTVV.

This chain uses TRBV18 with TRBJ2-7; tentative D call: TRBD2 (6 bases). Trimming took 3 bases from V and 6 from J, leaving 12 bases between them. The CDR3 consists of 13 residues. The V gene's germline CDR1 is KGHSH and CDR2 LQKENI. CDR3 sequence (DNA): TGTGCCAGCTCACCCCGCCGGGAGAGCGAGCAGTACTTC. Encoded protein: CASSPRRESEQYF.

V is TRBV4-1 and J is TRBJ1-2; a possible D gene is TRBD1 (6 bases). This CDR3 has 15 residues. Germline loops: CDR1 MGHRA, CDR2 YSYEKL. The ends were cut back, 0 bases at V and 4 bases at J, with 12 bases in the middle. The chain's CDR3 is CASSQDSGGAYGYTF. The CDR3 DNA reads TGCGCCAGCAGCCAAGATTCCGGGGGGGCCTATGGCTACACCTTC.